These 10 T cell receptor beta chains were sequenced from one sample in a study of T-cell reconstitution after alpha-beta-depleted transplantation in children. TCRbeta library preparation incorporated unique molecular identifiers. TCRdb analysed the PCR reads with MiXCR anew, one entry per CDR3 protein. The sample consists of hundreds of thousands of distinct CDR3 sequences, around 17% of them appearing once. The sequencing used PBMCs from the stem cell graft donor, collected from the stem cell graft. The source of these receptors is a human donor who donated a stem cell graft to a child with acute lymphoblastic leukemia.

This clonotype has just a few counts. This rearrangement joins TRBV11-1 to TRBJ2-1; 13 nucleotides match TRBD2. CDR3 length equals 17 residues. Trimming took 3 bases from V and 7 from J; bases not matched to a gene: 9. Germline assignment: CDR1 SGHAT and CDR2 FQDESV (reference sequence). CDR3 nucleotides: TGTGCCAGCAGCTTTCGACCAACTAGCGGGAGGGGAAATGAGCAGTTCTTC. Translating gives CASSFRPTSGRGNEQFF. The full variable domain, completed using reference TRBV11-1 and TRBJ2-1, is EAEVAQSPRYKITEKSQAVAFWCDPISGHATLYWYRQILGQGPELLVQFQDESVVDDSQLPKDRFSAERLKGVDSTLKIQPAELGDSAMYLCASSFRPTSGRGNEQFFGPGTRLTVL.

This rearrangement joins TRBV5-1 to TRBJ1-1, with TRBD1 as a possible D gene (6 bases). The CDR3 runs 16 residues. V lost 4 bases, J lost 5 bases, and 21 bases lay in between. CDR1 is SGHRS and CDR2 is YFSETQ in the germline V gene. CDR3 residues: CASSPAGGRARTEAFF. As DNA, the CDR3 is TGCGCCAGCAGCCCAGCCGGGGGCAGGGCACGGACTGAAGCTTTCTTT.

This clonotype has more than one count but fewer than ten. The chain carries TRBV12-3 or TRBV12-4 and TRBJ1-2, with D tentatively TRBD1 (5 bases). This CDR3 is built from 12 residues. V lost 5 bases and J 8 bases, leaving 12 bases between the germline ends. The CDR3 loop reads CASSAGRRGYTF. CDR3 DNA sequence: TGTGCCAGCAGTGCGGGGCGTCGCGGCTACACCTTC.

The gene calls are TRBV29-1 and TRBJ2-1; perhaps D is TRBD1 or TRBD2 (8 bases each). The CDR3 runs 20 residues. The germline V and J ends were trimmed by 6 bases and 0 bases, with 30 bases remaining between them. The germline gives CDR1 SQVTM, CDR2 ANQGSEA. The CDR3, as DNA: TGCAGCGTCCCTCATCGGACAGGGACAGGCGGGGGGAGCTCCTACAATGAGCAGTTCTTC. Encoded protein: CSVPHRTGTGGGSSYNEQFF.

In this sample, this clonotype turned up a few times. The V call is TRBV5-1, the J call TRBJ2-7; perhaps TRBD1 as D (6 bases). With 4 bases removed from V and 0 bases from J, the gap between germline ends came to 17 bases. The CDR3 runs 16 residues. Germline CDR1 and CDR2: SGHRS and YFSETQ. CDR3 sequence: CASSKLQGMDSYEQYF. The CDR3 DNA reads TGCGCCAGCAGCAAGCTACAGGGTATGGACTCCTACGAGCAGTACTTC.

This clonotype was recorded a few times. One end of the junction fails to match germline, which may point to a read error. The chain is built from TRBV2 and TRBJ2-5, with 8 bases matching TRBD2. Per the germline V gene, CDR1 is SNHLY and CDR2 is FYNNEI. The CDR3 has 9 residues. CDR3 DNA: TGTGCCAGCAGTCCGGGAGGGAGATTC. Protein sequence: CASSPGGRF.

This clonotype was counted at least ten times. V usage is TRBV5-1 and J usage is TRBJ2-7; a weak D match, TRBD1 (6 bases). Trimming removed 1 base from V and 3 bases from J, with 11 bases in between. From germline, CDR1 is SGHRS and CDR2 YFSETQ. This CDR3 has 14 residues. The DNA of the CDR3 is TGCGCCAGCAGCTTGTCCAGGGGTAGCTACGAGCAGTACTTC. This encodes CASSLSRGSYEQYF.

V is TRBV29-1 and J is TRBJ2-5; D is uncertain. The CDR3 has 12 amino acids. The V gene lost 4 bases and the J gene lost 5 bases, with 11 bases spanning the gap. Germline CDR1 and CDR2: SQVTM and ANQGSEA. CDR3 coding DNA: TGCAGCGTTGTATTGGCCCCGGAGACCCAGTACTTC. Encoded protein: CSVVLAPETQYF.

This clonotype was detected only a few times. The V gene is TRBV3-1, the J gene TRBJ2-7, with a tentative D call TRBD2 (5 bases). CDR3 length: 13 residues. Between the trimmed V and J ends, which lost 0 bases and 6 bases, there was a span of 9 bases. Germline CDR1 and CDR2: LGHDT and YNNKEL (reference sequence). The CDR3 DNA reads as TGTGCCAGCAGCCAAGAGGGGAGCGGCGAGCAGTACTTC. Protein sequence: CASSQEGSGEQYF.

The rearrangement uses TRBV13 and TRBJ2-1, with D perhaps TRBD1 (5 bases). Trimming took 5 bases from V and 7 from J, leaving 18 bases between them. The length of the CDR3 is 15 residues. CDR1 and CDR2 from the germline V gene are PRHDT and FYEKMQ (reference sequence). The chain's CDR3 is CASSIIRRGRNEQFF. DNA for the CDR3: TGTGCCAGCAGCATTATACGAAGGGGTCGGAATGAGCAGTTCTTC.